This T cell receptor (beta chain) stems from a study of post-analysis software for immune sequencing data. CDR3 length equals 13 residues. With V trimmed by 7 bases and J by 4 bases, 4 bases remained unmatched. The germline V gene has CDR1 DFQATT and CDR2 SNEGSKA (reference sequence). Study results and caveats: There were roughly 5 TRBV segments more frequent in patients than controls, and TRBV5-6, TRBV5-1 and TRBV20-1 were among them. Multiple sclerosis patients showed significantly lower normalized Chao1 diversity than controls did.

This clonotype came up a few times. What it binds is not known. cDNA libraries for TCR beta contained unique molecular identifiers. TCRdb reanalysed the PCR reads using MiXCR and keeps one entry per CDR3 protein. This table has about 540,000 distinct CDR3 sequences, less than 40% appearing once. Material for sequencing was blood. The TCR sequence derives from a girl aged 2-17 years with multiple sclerosis. The chain recombines TRBV20-1 with TRBJ2-5; 12 bases match TRBD2. DNA for the CDR3: TGCAGTGGTCGACTAGCGGGGGTAGAGACCCAGTACTTC. Protein product: CSGRLAGVETQYF.